Each of the 24 T cell receptor beta chains below was sequenced from the same sample in a study of shared clonotypes between healthy human individuals. The protocol was immunoSEQ multiplex PCR, while the TCRdb copy is restricted to in-frame clones and leaves out a portion. The top ten clones hold approximately 13% of a sample with around 500,000 clones, around 75% of them seen once. Sequencing was carried out using PBMCs. The origin of the receptors is a woman aged 40 to 50 in good health. Some clones in this sample may be carry-over from other donors' samples.

The genes are TRBV5-1 and TRBJ1-2; 7 bases are shared with TRBD1. Trimming took 4 bases from V and 2 from J; bases not matched to a gene: 2. Germline V gene lookup returns CDR1 SGHRS and CDR2 YFSETQ. This CDR3 is 13 amino acids long. CDR3 loop: CASSEQGNYGYTF. Written as DNA, the CDR3 is TGCGCCAGCAGCGAACAGGGGAACTATGGCTACACCTTC.

This chain links TRBV7-8 with TRBJ2-6; 7 bases are shared with TRBD1. The CDR3 contains 16 residues. In germline, CDR1 is SGHVS, CDR2 FQNEAQ. The V gene end was trimmed by 5 bases and the J gene end by 1 base; junction bases not matched to a gene: 5. CDR3 loop: CASSRTGTSGANVLTF. CDR3 bases: TGTGCCAGCAGCCGGACAGGCACTTCTGGGGCCAACGTCCTGACTTTC. The variable domain in full, completed from reference TRBV7-8 and TRBJ2-6, reads GAGVSQSPRYKVAKRGQDVALRCDPISGHVSLFWYQQALGQGPEFLTYFQNEAQLDKSGLPSDRFFAERPEGSVSTLKIQRTQQEDSAVYLCASSRTGTSGANVLTFGAGSRLTVL.

V and J are TRBV6-1 and TRBJ2-7, with D hard to call. V was pared by 2 bases and J by 4 bases, with 6 bases between. Germline-derived CDR1 and CDR2 are MNHNS and SASEGT. This CDR3 comprises 12 residues. Written as DNA, the CDR3 is TGTGCCAGCAGTGAATCGGGTTACGAGCAGTACTTC. Translating it yields CASSESGYEQYF.

In its sample, this clone was seen many times. The V and J genes are TRBV6-1 and TRBJ1-6; 7 bases match TRBD1. Germline V gene sequence: CDR1 MNHNS, CDR2 SASEGT. The CDR3 is 14 residues long. CDR3 coding DNA: TGTGCGATACAGCAGGGGGACGCAAATTCACCCCTCCACTTT. Amino acid sequence: CAIQQGDANSPLHF.

The rearrangement joins TRBV28 to TRBJ1-2, with unresolved D. The CDR3 is 12 amino acids. Between the trimmed V and J ends, which lost 3 bases and 8 bases, there was a span of 10 bases. The germline V gene encodes CDR1 MDHEN and CDR2 SYDVKM. This CDR3 reads CASSLVEVGYTF. For the CDR3, the DNA is TGTGCCAGCAGTTTGGTGGAGGTGGGCTACACCTTC.

The chain recombines TRBV5-4 with TRBJ1-1; possible D gene TRBD1, 6 bases. The CDR3 runs to 15 residues. V was pared by 4 bases and J by 2 bases, with 15 bases between. Germline CDR1 SGHNT, CDR2 YYREEE (reference sequence). CDR3 amino acids: CASSPNGGVNTEAFF. The CDR3 DNA reads as TGTGCCAGCAGCCCCAACGGGGGCGTAAACACTGAAGCTTTCTTT.

The V call is TRBV10-3, the J call TRBJ2-7; tentatively, D is TRBD2 (6 bases). Germline V lookup: CDR1 ENHRY, CDR2 SYGVKD. Trimming took 0 bases from V and 3 from J, leaving 12 bases between them. The CDR3 has 15 amino acids. For the CDR3, the DNA is TGTGCCATCAGTGAGTCCGGGAGCGCCCACTACGAGCAGTACTTC. Protein: CAISESGSAHYEQYF.

This clone came up a few times. The chain is built from TRBV6-1 and TRBJ1-2; D call uncertain. Germline CDR1 MNHNS, CDR2 SASEGT. There are 14 residues in the CDR3. V lost 10 bases to trimming and J lost 4 bases, with 19 bases between them. CDR3 protein: CAIAGQEDSYGYTF. The CDR3 region has the DNA TGTGCCATCGCTGGGCAGGAAGATAGCTATGGCTACACCTTC.

This sequence joins TRBV2 and TRBJ1-2; 8 positions agree with TRBD1. There are 15 residues in the CDR3. Germline-derived CDR1 and CDR2 are SNHLY and FYNNEI. V trimming: 2 bases; J trimming: 4 bases; junction bases outside the gene matches: 6. CDR3 in DNA: TGTGCCAGCAGTGAAAGACAGGGGTCTTTCTATGGCTACACCTTC. This translates into CASSERQGSFYGYTF.

This chain connects TRBV5-4 to TRBJ2-3; D may match TRBD1 or TRBD2 (5 bases each). Trimming cost V 4 bases and J 2 bases, with 8 bases left between them. Germline CDR1 and CDR2: SGHNT and YYREEE (reference sequence). This CDR3 spans 13 amino acids. CDR3 DNA sequence: TGTGCCAGCAGCCGGGACCACACAGATACGCAGTATTTT. It specifies CASSRDHTDTQYF.

This clone was detected only once. The CDR3 spells CASSVVWTDNEQFF. CDR3 nucleotide sequence: TGTGCCAGCAGTGTCGTGTGGACTGACAATGAGCAGTTCTTC. The genes are TRBV6-4 and TRBJ2-1, with D perhaps matching TRBD2 (5 bases). The CDR3 covers 14 residues. The V end was cut by 4 bases, the J end by 5 bases, with 12 bases between. Germline CDR1 reads MRHNA; CDR2 reads SNTAGT.

The chain has TRBV10-3 and TRBJ2-3; TRBD2 agrees at 10 bases. Germline V lookup: CDR1 ENHRY, CDR2 SYGVKD. The CDR3 has 14 residues. The V segment lost 8 bases and the J segment 2 bases; nucleotides outside the gene matches: 4. CDR3 sequence: CAIGSGRATDTQYF. As DNA, the CDR3 is TGTGCCATCGGGAGCGGGAGGGCCACAGATACGCAGTATTTT.

This chain links TRBV10-3 with TRBJ2-7; TRBD1 might be the D (6 bases). The CDR3 extends over 16 amino acids. Germline V CDR1 and CDR2: ENHRY, SYGVKD. Deletions cut 6 bases from V and 0 bases from J, with 18 bases between. The CDR3 protein is CAIRDSDRTSSYEQYF. The CDR3 nucleotides are TGTGCCATCAGGGACTCGGACAGAACTAGCTCCTACGAGCAGTACTTC.

The chain employs TRBV9 and TRBJ1-5; 9 nucleotides match TRBD1. The CDR3 spans 15 residues. Per germline, CDR1 SGDLS and CDR2 YYNGEE. V lost 1 base and J lost 5; bases outside the gene matches: 4. The CDR3 DNA follows: TGTGCCAGCAGCGTAAGGGGACAGGGTGATCAGCCCCAGCATTTT. This sequence encodes CASSVRGQGDQPQHF.

The V gene is TRBV6-4, the J gene TRBJ2-5, with TRBD1 as a possible D gene (5 bases). CDR3 length equals 13 residues. Trimming cost V 5 bases and J 2 bases, with 9 bases left between them. Germline-derived CDR1 and CDR2 are MRHNA and SNTAGT. The CDR3 loop reads CASSRQLQETQYF. CDR3 in DNA: TGTGCCAGCAGTAGACAGTTACAAGAGACCCAGTACTTC.

CDR3 DNA: TGTGCCAGCCAGTTCGGACAGGGCTTTAATTCACCCCTCCACTTT. It translates to CASQFGQGFNSPLHF. V and J are TRBV6-5 and TRBJ1-6, with 8 bases identical to TRBD1. This CDR3 comprises 15 residues. Germline loops: CDR1 MNHEY, CDR2 SVGAGI. Unmatched junction bases numbered 9, after V lost 8 bases and J lost 6 bases.

The V call is TRBV28, the J call TRBJ2-5, with D unresolved. Germline CDR1 and CDR2: MDHEN and SYDVKM. The CDR3 totals 13 residues. Trimming took off 1 base at V and 2 bases at J, with 5 bases between the two ends. DNA for the CDR3: TGTGCCAGCAGTTTATTAGCTCAAGAGACCCAGTACTTC. Amino acids: CASSLLAQETQYF.

There are a few counts of this clone. The rearrangement uses TRBV28 and TRBJ1-1; D gene unclear. The CDR3 runs 11 residues. CDR1 is MDHEN and CDR2 is SYDVKM in the germline V gene. Trimming left V 7 bases short and J 5 bases short, with 8 bases between. CDR3 residues: CASTAVTEAFF. The CDR3 coding sequence is TGTGCCAGCACCGCGGTTACTGAAGCTTTCTTT.

This chain uses TRBV28 with TRBJ2-3; 9 bases line up with TRBD1. The CDR3 is made up of 16 amino acids. The germline V gene has CDR1 MDHEN and CDR2 SYDVKM. Trimming took 7 bases from V and 0 from J; bases not matched to a gene: 8. In DNA, the CDR3 is TGTGCCAGCACCGTACCGGGACAGGGTAGCACAGATACGCAGTATTTT. It yields the protein CASTVPGQGSTDTQYF.

Many counts were recorded for this clone. The chain has TRBV10-3 and TRBJ2-1; TRBD2 aligns across 12 bases. The CDR3 totals 17 residues. Per the germline V gene, CDR1 is ENHRY and CDR2 is SYGVKD. With 0 bases clipped from V and 9 bases from J, the junction kept 9 bases outside the gene matches. CDR3 in DNA: TGTGCCATCAGTGAGTCGAGACTAGCGGGGGCGGTAGGTGAGCAGTTCTTC. Translating gives CAISESRLAGAVGEQFF.

This clone was found once. With only one base between it and a far larger clone, this is likely a read error. This CDR3 is CTSSLAVRTGGLGSYEQYF. The CDR3 bases are TGTACCAGCAGCTTAGCGGTGAGAACAGGGGGACTGGGGTCCTACGAGCAGTACTTC. The chain combines TRBV11-1 with TRBJ2-7, with 8 bases lining up with TRBD1. Germline values: CDR1 SGHAT, CDR2 FQDESV (reference sequence). The CDR3 extends over 19 amino acids.

The chain links TRBV11-2 to TRBJ2-2; D perhaps matches TRBD1 (6 bases). The CDR3 length is 16 residues. V lost 4 bases to trimming and J lost 1 base, with 13 bases between them. Germline CDR1 and CDR2: SGHAT and FQNNGV. Here the CDR3 DNA reads TGTGCCAGCAGCTCCCTCCGGGACATGAACACCGGGGAGCTGTTTTTT. Translated, it gives CASSSLRDMNTGELFF.

Many counts were recorded for this clone. V gene TRBV4-3 combines with J gene TRBJ2-1, with a weak D call TRBD1 (6 bases). Germline lookup yields CDR1 LGHNA and CDR2 YSLEER. CDR3 length: 14 amino acids. Trimming took off 4 bases at V and 5 bases at J, with 12 bases between the two ends. The CDR3 sequence: CASSLGSGDNEQFF. CDR3 coding DNA: TGCGCCAGCAGCCTAGGATCAGGGGACAATGAGCAGTTCTTC.

This chain connects TRBV5-4 to TRBJ2-7; 8 positions agree with TRBD1. The germline CDR1 and CDR2 sequences are SGHNT and YYREEE (reference sequence). Germline trimming cut 0 bases from V and 6 bases from J; bases unmatched to any gene: 8. This CDR3 has 15 amino acids. The CDR3 spells CASSLAVAGGPEQYF. The CDR3 DNA reads as TGTGCCAGCAGCTTGGCCGTGGCAGGGGGCCCCGAGCAGTACTTC.